This note documents a single T cell receptor (beta chain) sequence. Antigen specificity is unknown. Assay: immunoSEQ multiplex PCR; the TCRdb copy retains only in-frame clones and omits some. The top ten clones hold 5.1% of a sample with nearly 110,000 clones, roughly nine tenths of them seen once. Germline loops: CDR1 MNHEY, CDR2 SMNVEV (reference sequence). The CDR3 has 13 residues. The germline V and J ends were trimmed by 5 bases and 5 bases, with 12 bases remaining between them. The sample comes from a study of T cell responses to AZD1222 COVID-19 vaccine. Study background: Investigators merged groups given second doses at roughly 4 or roughly 12 weeks.

Study results and caveats: Spike-specific TCR breadth and depth were elevated following two AZD1222 doses. Most donors were white British and more were female, and clonal diversity was possibly underestimated.

Sequencing was performed on peripheral blood, taken on day 0 of AZD1222 vaccination. The chain has TRBV27 and TRBJ2-5; D possibly uses TRBD1 or TRBD2 (5 bases each). This TCR derives from an adult in good health. The CDR3 region has the DNA TGTGCCAGCAGTCCCCGAGGGGTTGAGACCCAGTACTTC. Its translation: CASSPRGVETQYF.